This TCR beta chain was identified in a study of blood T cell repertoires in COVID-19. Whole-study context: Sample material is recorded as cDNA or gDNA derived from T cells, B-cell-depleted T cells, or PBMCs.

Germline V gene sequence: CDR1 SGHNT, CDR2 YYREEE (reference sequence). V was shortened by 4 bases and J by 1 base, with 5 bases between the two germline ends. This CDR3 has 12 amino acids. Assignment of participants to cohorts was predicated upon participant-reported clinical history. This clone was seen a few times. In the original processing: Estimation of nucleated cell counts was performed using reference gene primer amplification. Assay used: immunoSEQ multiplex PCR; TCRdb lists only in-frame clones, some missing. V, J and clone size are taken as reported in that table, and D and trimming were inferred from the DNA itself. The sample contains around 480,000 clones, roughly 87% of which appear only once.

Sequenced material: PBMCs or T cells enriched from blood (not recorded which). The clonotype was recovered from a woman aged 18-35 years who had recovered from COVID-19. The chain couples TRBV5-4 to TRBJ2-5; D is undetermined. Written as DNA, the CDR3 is TGTGCCAGCAGCGCCAGCCAAGAGACCCAGTACTTC. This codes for CASSASQETQYF.